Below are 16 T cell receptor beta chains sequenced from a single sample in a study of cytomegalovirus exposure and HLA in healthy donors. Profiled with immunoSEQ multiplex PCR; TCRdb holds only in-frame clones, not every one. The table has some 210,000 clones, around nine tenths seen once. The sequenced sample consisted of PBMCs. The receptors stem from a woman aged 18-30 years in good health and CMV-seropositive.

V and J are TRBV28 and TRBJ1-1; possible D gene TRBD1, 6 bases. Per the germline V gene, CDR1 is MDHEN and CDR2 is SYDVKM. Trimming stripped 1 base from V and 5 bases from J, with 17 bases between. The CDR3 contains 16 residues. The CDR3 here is CASSLSYRVRRTEAFF. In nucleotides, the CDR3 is TGTGCCAGCAGTTTATCCTACAGGGTAAGGCGTACTGAAGCTTTCTTT.

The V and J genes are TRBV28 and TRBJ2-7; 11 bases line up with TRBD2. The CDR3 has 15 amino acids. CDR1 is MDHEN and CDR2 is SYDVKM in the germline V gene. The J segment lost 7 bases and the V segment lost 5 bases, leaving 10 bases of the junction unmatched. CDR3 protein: CASSRSSGRRGEQYF. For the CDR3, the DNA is TGTGCCAGCAGTAGATCTAGCGGGAGGAGGGGAGAGCAGTACTTC.

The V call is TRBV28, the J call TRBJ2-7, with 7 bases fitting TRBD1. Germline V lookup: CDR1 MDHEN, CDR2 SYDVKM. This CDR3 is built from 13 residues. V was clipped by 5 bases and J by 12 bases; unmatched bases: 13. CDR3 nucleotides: TGTGCCAGCAGTCCGGGACAGTCAAAGATCAGGTACTTC. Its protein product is CASSPGQSKIRYF. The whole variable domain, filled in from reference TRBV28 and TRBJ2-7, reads DVKVTQSSRYLVKRTGEKVFLECVQDMDHENMFWYRQDPGLGLRLIYFSYDVKMKEKGDIPEGYSVSREKKERFSLILESASTNQTSMYLCASSPGQSKIRYFGPGTRLTVT.

The chain's CDR3 is CASSQDRGARAGELFF. DNA of the CDR3: TGTGCCAGCAGCCAAGATCGGGGGGCGAGGGCCGGGGAGCTGTTTTTT. The V call is TRBV4-2, the J call TRBJ2-2; tentative D call: TRBD2 (7 bases). The CDR3 loop spans 16 amino acids. The germline V gene has CDR1 LGHNA and CDR2 YNFKEQ. Trimming cost V 0 bases and J 6 bases, with 14 bases left between them.

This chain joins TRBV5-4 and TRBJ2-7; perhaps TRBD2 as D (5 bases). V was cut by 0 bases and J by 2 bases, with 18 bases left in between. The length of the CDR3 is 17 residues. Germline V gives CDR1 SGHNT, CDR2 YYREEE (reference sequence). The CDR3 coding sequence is TGTGCCAGCAGCTTGGGGATTGAGGCTAGCAGGCCCTACGAGCAGTACTTC. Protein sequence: CASSLGIEASRPYEQYF.

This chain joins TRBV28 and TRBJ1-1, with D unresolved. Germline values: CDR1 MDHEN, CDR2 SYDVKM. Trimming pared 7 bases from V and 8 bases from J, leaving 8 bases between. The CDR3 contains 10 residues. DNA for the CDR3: TGTGCCAGCAAAGCCTACGAAGCTTTCTTT. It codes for CASKAYEAFF. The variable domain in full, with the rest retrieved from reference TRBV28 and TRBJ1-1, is DVKVTQSSRYLVKRTGEKVFLECVQDMDHENMFWYRQDPGLGLRLIYFSYDVKMKEKGDIPEGYSVSREKKERFSLILESASTNQTSMYLCASKAYEAFFGQGTRLTVV.

The CDR3 reads CASSATWGGNQPQHF. The CDR3 bases are TGTGCCAGCAGTGCAACGTGGGGGGGTAATCAGCCCCAGCATTTT. J is TRBJ1-5 and V is TRBV6-1; tentatively, D is TRBD1 (5 bases). Trimming stripped 4 bases from V and 4 bases from J, with 14 bases between. Germline CDR1 reads MNHNS; CDR2 reads SASEGT. CDR3 length: 15 residues.

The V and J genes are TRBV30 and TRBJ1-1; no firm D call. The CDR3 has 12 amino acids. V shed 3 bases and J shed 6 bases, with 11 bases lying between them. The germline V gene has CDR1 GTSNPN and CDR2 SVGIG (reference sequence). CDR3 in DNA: TGTGCCTGGAGAAGGCGGAGGGCTGAAGCTTTCTTT. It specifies CAWRRRRAEAFF. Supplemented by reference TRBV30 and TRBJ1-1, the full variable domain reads SQTIHQWPATLVQPVGSPLSLECTVEGTSNPNLYWYRQAAGRGLQLLFYSVGIGQISSEVPQNLSASRPQDRQFILSSKKLLLSDSGFYLCAWRRRRAEAFFGQGTRLTVV.

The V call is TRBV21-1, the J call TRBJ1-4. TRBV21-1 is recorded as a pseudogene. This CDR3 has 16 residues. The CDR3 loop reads CASSKGSPVLGEKLFF. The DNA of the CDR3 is TGTGCCAGCAGCAAGGGGAGTCCCGTCTTGGGTGAAAAACTGTTTTTT.

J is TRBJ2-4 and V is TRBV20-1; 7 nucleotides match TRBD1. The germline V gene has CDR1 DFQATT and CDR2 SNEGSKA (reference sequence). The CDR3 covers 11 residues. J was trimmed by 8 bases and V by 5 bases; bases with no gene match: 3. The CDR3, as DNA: TGCAGTGCTTTACAGGGGTACATTCAGTACTTC. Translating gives CSALQGYIQYF.

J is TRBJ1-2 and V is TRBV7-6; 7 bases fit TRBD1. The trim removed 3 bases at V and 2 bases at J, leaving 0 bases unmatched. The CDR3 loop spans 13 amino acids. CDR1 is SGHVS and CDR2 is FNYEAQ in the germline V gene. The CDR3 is CASSLGQNYGYTF. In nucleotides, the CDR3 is TGTGCCAGCAGCTTGGGACAGAACTATGGCTACACCTTC.

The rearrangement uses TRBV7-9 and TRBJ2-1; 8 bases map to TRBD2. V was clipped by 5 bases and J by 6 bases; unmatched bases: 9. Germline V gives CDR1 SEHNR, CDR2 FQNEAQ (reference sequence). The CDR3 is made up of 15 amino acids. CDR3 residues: CASSLGTRDTNEQFF. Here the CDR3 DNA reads TGTGCCAGCAGCCTCGGGACTAGAGATACCAATGAGCAGTTCTTC.

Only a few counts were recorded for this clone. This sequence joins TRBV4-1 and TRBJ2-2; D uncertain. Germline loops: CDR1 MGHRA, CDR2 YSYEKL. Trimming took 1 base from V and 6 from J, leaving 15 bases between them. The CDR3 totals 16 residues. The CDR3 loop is CASSQVINLAAGELFF. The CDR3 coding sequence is TGCGCCAGCAGCCAAGTCATAAACCTGGCGGCCGGGGAGCTGTTTTTT.

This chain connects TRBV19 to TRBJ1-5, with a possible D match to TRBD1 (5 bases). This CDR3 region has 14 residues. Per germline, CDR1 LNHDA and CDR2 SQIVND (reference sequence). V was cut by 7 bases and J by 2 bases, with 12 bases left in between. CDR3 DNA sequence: TGTGCCAGTAATAACGGGGGGGGCAATCAGCCCCAGCATTTT. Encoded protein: CASNNGGGNQPQHF.

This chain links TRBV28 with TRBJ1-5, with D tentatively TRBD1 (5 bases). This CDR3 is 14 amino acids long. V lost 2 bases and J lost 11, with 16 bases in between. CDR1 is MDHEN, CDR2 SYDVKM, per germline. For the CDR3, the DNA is TGTGCCAGCAGTTTAGAATTGGCAGGGAGGGCCCAGCATTTT. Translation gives CASSLELAGRAQHF.

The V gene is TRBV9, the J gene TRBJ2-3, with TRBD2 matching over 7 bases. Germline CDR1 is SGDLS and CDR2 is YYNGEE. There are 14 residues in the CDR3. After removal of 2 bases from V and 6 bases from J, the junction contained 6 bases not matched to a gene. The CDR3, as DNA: TGTGCCAGCAGCGTGGGGAGGGGCGGGGATACGCAGTATTTT. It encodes CASSVGRGGDTQYF.